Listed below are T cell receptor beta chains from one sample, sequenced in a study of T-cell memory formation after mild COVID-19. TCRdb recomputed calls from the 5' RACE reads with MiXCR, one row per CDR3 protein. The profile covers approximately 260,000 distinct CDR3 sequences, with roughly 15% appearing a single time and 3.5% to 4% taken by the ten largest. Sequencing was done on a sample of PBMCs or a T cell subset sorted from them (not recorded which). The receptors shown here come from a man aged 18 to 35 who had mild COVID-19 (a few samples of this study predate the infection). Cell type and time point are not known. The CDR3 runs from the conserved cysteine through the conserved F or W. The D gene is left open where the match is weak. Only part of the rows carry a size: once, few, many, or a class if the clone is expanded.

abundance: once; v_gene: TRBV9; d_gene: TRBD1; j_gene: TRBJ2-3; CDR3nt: TGTGCCAGCAGCGTCCCCCTCCGTGACAGGGGACAAGATACGCAGTATTTT; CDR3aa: CASSVPLRDRGQDTQYF
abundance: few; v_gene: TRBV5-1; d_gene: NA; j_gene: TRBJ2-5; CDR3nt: TGCGCCAGCAGCTTGGATGGGGCTTTCCAAGAGACCCAGTACTTC; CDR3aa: CASSLDGAFQETQYF
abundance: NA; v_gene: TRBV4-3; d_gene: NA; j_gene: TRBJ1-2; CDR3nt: TGCGCCAGCAGCCAAGACCCGCCTTTTATCTATGGCTACACCTTC; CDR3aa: CASSQDPPFIYGYTF
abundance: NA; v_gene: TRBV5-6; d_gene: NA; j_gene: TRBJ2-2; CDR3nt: TGTGCCAGCAGCCCCTGGAGAGGGGAGGCCGGGGAGCTGTTTTTT; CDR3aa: CASSPWRGEAGELFF
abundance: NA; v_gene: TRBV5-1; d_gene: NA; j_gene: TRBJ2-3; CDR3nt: TGCGCCAGCAGCGGGGACAGCCGGGAGGGGACGCAGTATTTT; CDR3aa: CASSGDSREGTQYF
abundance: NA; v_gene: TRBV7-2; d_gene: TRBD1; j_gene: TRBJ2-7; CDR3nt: TGTGCCAGCAGCACGACCCGACAGGGAAACTACGAGCAGTACTTC; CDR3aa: CASSTTRQGNYEQYF
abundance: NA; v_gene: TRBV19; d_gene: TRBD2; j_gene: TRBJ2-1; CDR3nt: TGTGCCAGTAGAGCCCGACTAGCGGGGGGGCAGACTGAGCAGTTCTTC; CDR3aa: CASRARLAGGQTEQFF
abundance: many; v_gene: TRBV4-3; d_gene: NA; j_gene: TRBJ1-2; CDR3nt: TGCGCCAGCAGCCAAGAGACCCTGGGCAACTATGGCTACACCTTC; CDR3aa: CASSQETLGNYGYTF
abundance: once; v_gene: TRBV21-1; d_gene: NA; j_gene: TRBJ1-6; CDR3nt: TGTGCCAGCAGCAAAGCAGGGACACCGATTGAAGGATCACCTTCACCCCTCCACTTT; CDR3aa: CASSKAGTPIEGSPSPLHF
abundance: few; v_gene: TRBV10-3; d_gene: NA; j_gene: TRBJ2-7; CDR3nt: TGTGCCATCAGACAGGCGCGCGAGCAGTACTTC; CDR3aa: CAIRQAREQYF
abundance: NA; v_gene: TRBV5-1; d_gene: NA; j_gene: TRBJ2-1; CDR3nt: TGCGCCAGCAGCTTAACTGGACAGAGCTCCTACAATGAGCAGTTCTTC; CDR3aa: CASSLTGQSSYNEQFF
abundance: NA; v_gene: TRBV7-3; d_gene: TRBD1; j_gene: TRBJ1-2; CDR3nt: TGTGCCAGCAGCGCGACAGGGAACGGCTACACCTTC; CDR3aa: CASSATGNGYTF
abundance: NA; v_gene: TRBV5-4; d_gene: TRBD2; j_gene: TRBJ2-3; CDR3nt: TGTGCCAGCAGCTTGGCTAGCGGGGAAGATACGCAGTATTTT; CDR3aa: CASSLASGEDTQYF
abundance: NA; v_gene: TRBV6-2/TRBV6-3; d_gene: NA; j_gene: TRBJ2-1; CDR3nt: TGTGCCAGCAGTTACATCTCTACTAACAATGAGCAGTTCTTC; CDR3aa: CASSYISTNNEQFF
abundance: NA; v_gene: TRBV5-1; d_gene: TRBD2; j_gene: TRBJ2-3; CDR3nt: TGCGCCAGCAGCTTGACTAGCGGACCGCCAGATACGCAGTATTTT; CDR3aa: CASSLTSGPPDTQYF
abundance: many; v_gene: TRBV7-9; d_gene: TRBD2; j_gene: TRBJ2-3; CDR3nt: TGTGCCAGCAGCTCTAGCGGGGGCACAGATACGCAGTATTTT; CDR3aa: CASSSSGGTDTQYF
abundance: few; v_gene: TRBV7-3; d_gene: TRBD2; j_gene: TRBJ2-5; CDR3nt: TGTGCCAGCAGCTTAGTTAGCGGGGGATATGAGACCCAGTACTTC; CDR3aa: CASSLVSGGYETQYF
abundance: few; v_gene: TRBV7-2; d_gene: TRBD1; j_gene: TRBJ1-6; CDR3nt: TGTGCCAGCAGCTTAGGAGGGGGCGTAGATTCACCCCTCCACTTT; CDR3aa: CASSLGGGVDSPLHF
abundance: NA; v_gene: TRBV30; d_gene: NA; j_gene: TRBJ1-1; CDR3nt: TGTGCCTGGAGCCCAATGGGGGATCTAAGGCCCTCCGCTTTCTTT; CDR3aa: CAWSPMGDLRPSAFF
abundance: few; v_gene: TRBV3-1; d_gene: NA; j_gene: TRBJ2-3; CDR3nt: TGTGCCAGCAGCCAAGGGTCAGCCGCGGATACGCAGTATTTT; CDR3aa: CASSQGSAADTQYF
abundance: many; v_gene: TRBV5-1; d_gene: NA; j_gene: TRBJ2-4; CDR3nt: TGCGCCAGCAGCGCGTCAAGTTGGGCCGGGGACAAAAACATTCAGTACTTC; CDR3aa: CASSASSWAGDKNIQYF
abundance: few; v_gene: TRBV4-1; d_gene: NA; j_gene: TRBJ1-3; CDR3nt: TGCGCCAGCAGCCCGACCCGCTGGGTTCAAAACACCATATATTTT; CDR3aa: CASSPTRWVQNTIYF
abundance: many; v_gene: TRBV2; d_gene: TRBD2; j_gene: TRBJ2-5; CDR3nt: TGTGCCAGCAGTGGGGGTAGCGGGGGACAAGAGACCCAGTACTTC; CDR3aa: CASSGGSGGQETQYF
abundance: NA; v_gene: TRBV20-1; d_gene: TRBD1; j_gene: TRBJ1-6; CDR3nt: TGCAGTGTCCGGGACAGCTATAATTCACCCCTCCACTTT; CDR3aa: CSVRDSYNSPLHF
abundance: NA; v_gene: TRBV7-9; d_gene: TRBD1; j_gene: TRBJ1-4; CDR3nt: TGTGCCAGCAGCCCCGGACAGGGGAGGGCTAATGAAAAACTGTTTTTT; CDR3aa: CASSPGQGRANEKLFF
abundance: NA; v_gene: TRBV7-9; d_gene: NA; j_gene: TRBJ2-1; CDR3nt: TGTGCCAGCAGCTGGGACAATGAGCAGTTCTTC; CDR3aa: CASSWDNEQFF
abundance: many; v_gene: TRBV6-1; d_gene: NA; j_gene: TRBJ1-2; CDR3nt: TGTGCCAGCAAACATGAACACTACACCTTC; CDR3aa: CASKHEHYTF
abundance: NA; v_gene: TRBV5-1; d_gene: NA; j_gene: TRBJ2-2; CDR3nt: TGCGCCAGCAGCTTGGACAGGGTTATCACCGGGGAGCTGTTTTTT; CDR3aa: CASSLDRVITGELFF
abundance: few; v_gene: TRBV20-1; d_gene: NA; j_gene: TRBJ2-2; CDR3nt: TGCAGTGCTACGGTTGCGAACACCGGGGAGCTGCTTTTT; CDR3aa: CSATVANTGELLF
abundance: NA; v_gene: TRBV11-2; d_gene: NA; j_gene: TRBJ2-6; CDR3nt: TGTGCCAGCAGCTTGGTCTTTTGGGGAACTGGGGCCAACGTCCTGACTTTC; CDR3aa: CASSLVFWGTGANVLTF
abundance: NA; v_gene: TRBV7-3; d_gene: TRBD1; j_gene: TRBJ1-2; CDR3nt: TGTGCCAGCAGCCTTTACTCAGGGGGTTCGGAGAGTGGCTACACCTTC; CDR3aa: CASSLYSGGSESGYTF
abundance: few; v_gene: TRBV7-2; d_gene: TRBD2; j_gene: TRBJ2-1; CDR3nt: TGTGCCAGCAGCTTCTCCGGGACTAGCGGGGGGGTAAATGAGCAGTTCTTC; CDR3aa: CASSFSGTSGGVNEQFF
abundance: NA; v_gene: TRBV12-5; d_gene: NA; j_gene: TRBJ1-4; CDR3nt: TGTGCTAGTGATGACTCGGGGTCTTTACTGTTTTTT; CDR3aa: CASDDSGSLLFF
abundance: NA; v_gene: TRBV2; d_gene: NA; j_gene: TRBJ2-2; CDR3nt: TGTGCCAGCAGTGAAGCAGGGACCACCGGGGAGCTGTTTTTT; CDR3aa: CASSEAGTTGELFF
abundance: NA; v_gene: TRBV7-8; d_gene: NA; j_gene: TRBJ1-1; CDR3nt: TGTGCCAGCAGCTTAGTGGGCGGTGATAACACTGAAGCTTTCTTT; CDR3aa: CASSLVGGDNTEAFF
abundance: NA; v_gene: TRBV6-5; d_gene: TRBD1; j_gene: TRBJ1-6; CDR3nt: TGTGCCAGCAGAGATGGGACAGGTCATAATTCACCCCTCCACTTT; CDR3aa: CASRDGTGHNSPLHF
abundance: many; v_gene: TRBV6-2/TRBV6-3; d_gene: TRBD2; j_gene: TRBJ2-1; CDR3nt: TGTGCCAGCAGTTACTCCCCCCCCGGGGGGATCTACAATGAGCAGTTCTTC; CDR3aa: CASSYSPPGGIYNEQFF
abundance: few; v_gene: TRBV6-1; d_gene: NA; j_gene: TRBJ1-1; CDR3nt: TGTGCCAGCAGTGATTATGCCAGGAACACTGAAGCTTTCTTT; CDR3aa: CASSDYARNTEAFF
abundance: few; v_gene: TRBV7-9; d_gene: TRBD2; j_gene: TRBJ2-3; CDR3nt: TGTGCCAGCAGCCGCGGAAACGGGGGGAGGAGCACAGATACGCAGTATTTT; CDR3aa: CASSRGNGGRSTDTQYF
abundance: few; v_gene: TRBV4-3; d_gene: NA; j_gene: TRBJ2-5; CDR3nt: TGCGCCAGCAGCCAAACCGGGACACCGGAGACCCAGTACTTC; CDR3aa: CASSQTGTPETQYF
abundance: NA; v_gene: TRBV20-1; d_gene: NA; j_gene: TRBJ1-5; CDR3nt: TGCAGTGCTAGGTACTCGGGTAGCAATCAGCCCCAGCATTTT; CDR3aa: CSARYSGSNQPQHF
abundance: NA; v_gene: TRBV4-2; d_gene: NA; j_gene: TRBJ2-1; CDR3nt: TGTGCCAGCAGCCTGGAGGAAAACTTAGGCAATGAGCAGTTCTTC; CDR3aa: CASSLEENLGNEQFF
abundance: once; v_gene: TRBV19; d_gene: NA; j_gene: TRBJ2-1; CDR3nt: TGTGCCAGTAGCCCACCAGCCTACAATGAGCAGTTCTTC; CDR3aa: CASSPPAYNEQFF
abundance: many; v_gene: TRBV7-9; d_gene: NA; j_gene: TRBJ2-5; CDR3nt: TGTGCCAGCAGCTTACTTGGCAGGGGAGAGACCCAGTACTTC; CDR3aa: CASSLLGRGETQYF
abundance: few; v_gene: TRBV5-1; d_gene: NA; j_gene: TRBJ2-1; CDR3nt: TGCGCCAGCAGCTCCAGGGCCCACAATGAGCAGTTCTTC; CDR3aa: CASSSRAHNEQFF
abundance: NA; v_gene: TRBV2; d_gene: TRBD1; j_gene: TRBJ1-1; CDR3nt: TGTGCCAGCCCGGACAGGGAGAACACTGAAGCTTTCTTT; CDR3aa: CASPDRENTEAFF
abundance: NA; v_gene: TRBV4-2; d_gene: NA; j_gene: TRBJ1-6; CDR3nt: TGTGCCAGCAGCCATCCAGGGAACTATAATTCACCCCTCCACTTT; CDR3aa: CASSHPGNYNSPLHF
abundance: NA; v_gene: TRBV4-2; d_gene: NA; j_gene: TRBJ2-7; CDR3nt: TGTGCCAGCAGCCAAGATCCGGGGAGAGGCGAGCAGTACTTC; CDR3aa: CASSQDPGRGEQYF
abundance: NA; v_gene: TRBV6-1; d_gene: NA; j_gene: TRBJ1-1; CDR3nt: TGTGCCAGCAGTGAAGGGGGGCGACCTTTGAACACTGAAGCTTTCTTT; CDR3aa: CASSEGGRPLNTEAFF
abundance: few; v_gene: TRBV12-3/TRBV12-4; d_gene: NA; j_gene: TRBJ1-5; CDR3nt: TGTGCCAGCAAGGCCAACAATCAGCCCCAGCATTTT; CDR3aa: CASKANNQPQHF
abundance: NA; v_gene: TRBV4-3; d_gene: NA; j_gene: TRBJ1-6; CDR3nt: TGCGCCAGCAGCCAAGATCAGGGGATACCCCTCCACTTT; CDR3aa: CASSQDQGIPLHF
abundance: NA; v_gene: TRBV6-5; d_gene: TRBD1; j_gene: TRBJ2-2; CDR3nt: TGTGCCAGCAGCGACGGGACAGGGCGGACCGGGGAGCTGTTTTTT; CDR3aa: CASSDGTGRTGELFF
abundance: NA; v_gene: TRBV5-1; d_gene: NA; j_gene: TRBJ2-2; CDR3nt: TGCGCCAGCAGCTTGGTGTATGGGGCCGGGGAGCTGTTTTTT; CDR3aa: CASSLVYGAGELFF
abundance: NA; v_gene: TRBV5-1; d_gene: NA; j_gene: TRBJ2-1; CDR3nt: TGCGCCAGCAGCTTGCGGCGGGGACCTTACAATGAGCAGTTCTTC; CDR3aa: CASSLRRGPYNEQFF
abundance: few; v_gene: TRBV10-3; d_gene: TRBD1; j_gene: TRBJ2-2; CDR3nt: TGTGCCATCGGTCGGGACAGACTCACCGGGGAGCTGTTTTTT; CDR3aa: CAIGRDRLTGELFF
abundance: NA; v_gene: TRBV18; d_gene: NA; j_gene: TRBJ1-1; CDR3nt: TGTGCCAGCTCAGGGTCGTTAGGGAACACTGAAGCTTTCTTT; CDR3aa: CASSGSLGNTEAFF
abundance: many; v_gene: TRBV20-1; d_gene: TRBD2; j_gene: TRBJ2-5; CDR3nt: TGCAGTGCTCCGCGGGGGGCCCAAGAGACCCAGTACTTC; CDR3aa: CSAPRGAQETQYF
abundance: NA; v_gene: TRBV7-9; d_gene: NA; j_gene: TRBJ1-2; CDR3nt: TGTGCCAGCAGCTTAGAAGGCGTCGGGGTTGGGTATGGCTACACCTTC; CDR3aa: CASSLEGVGVGYGYTF
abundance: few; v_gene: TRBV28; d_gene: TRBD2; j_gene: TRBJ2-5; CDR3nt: TGTGCCAGCAGGGGGACTAGCGGTAATTGGGAGACCCAGTACTTC; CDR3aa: CASRGTSGNWETQYF